The 16 T cell receptor beta chains presented below share a single source sample, sequenced in a study of blood T cells in healthy people across ages. Through a sample-barcoded 5' primer and a J-beta primer mix, a second PCR was run for roughly 6 to 11 cycles. TCRdb used MiXCR to reprocess the 5' RACE reads, holding one entry per CDR3 protein. There are about 500,000 distinct CDR3 sequences in the sample; 24% occur only once, and around 10% lies in the top ten. These data were also reused for a study on T cells of mothers and their children.

The sample was blood. These receptors were taken from a boy under 18 in good health.

This clonotype was detected a few times. The chain recombines TRBV28 with TRBJ2-3, with TRBD2 matching 11 bases. The V gene end was trimmed by 3 bases and the J gene end by 3 bases; junction bases not matched to a gene: 14. The CDR3 is made up of 19 amino acids. CDR1 is MDHEN, CDR2 SYDVKM, per germline. The CDR3 nucleotides read TGTGCCAGCAGTTTGCCTCGGACTAGCGGGCGGTCGGGGACAGATACGCAGTATTTT. Its protein product is CASSLPRTSGRSGTDTQYF.

The genes are TRBV5-1 and TRBJ1-2; 8 nucleotides align to TRBD1. V trimming: 4 bases; J trimming: 4 bases; junction bases outside the gene matches: 6. Germline V lookup: CDR1 SGHRS, CDR2 YFSETQ. CDR3 length: 14 residues. The DNA of the CDR3 is TGCGCCAGCAGCACCGGACAGGGTAGCTATGGCTACACCTTC. Amino acid sequence: CASSTGQGSYGYTF.

This clonotype was counted between two and nine times. The J gene is TRBJ2-2, the V gene TRBV27; D perhaps matches TRBD2 (6 bases). This CDR3 comprises 15 residues. The germline CDR1 and CDR2 sequences are MNHEY and SMNVEV (reference sequence). V was pared by 6 bases and J by 7 bases, with 18 bases between. For the CDR3, the DNA is TGTGCCAGCAGACTGCGCGGCGGGACGATCGGGGAGCTGTTTTTT. Protein product: CASRLRGGTIGELFF.

The chain joins TRBV27 to TRBJ1-6, with TRBD1 matching over 9 bases. This CDR3 is 14 amino acids long. The germline CDR1 and CDR2 sequences are MNHEY and SMNVEV (reference sequence). V lost 5 bases, J lost 7 bases, and 3 bases stayed unmatched. The CDR3 region is CASSGTGRNSPLHF. CDR3 sequence (DNA): TGTGCCAGCAGTGGGACAGGGAGGAATTCACCCCTCCACTTT.

This clonotype was observed a handful of times. The V gene is TRBV3-1, the J gene TRBJ2-7; TRBD1 matches 7 bases. CDR1 and CDR2 (germline): LGHDT, YNNKEL (reference sequence). Germline trimming cut 4 bases from V and 0 bases from J; bases unmatched to any gene: 6. The CDR3 is made up of 15 amino acids. The CDR3 is CASSPQGETSYEQYF. The CDR3 DNA reads TGTGCCAGCAGCCCCCAGGGGGAAACCTCCTACGAGCAGTACTTC.

This clonotype has just one count. The chain is built from TRBV3-1 and TRBJ2-7; 12 bases agree with TRBD2. The end of the DNA aligns better with TRBJ2-1, so the J call may be wrong. This CDR3 has 14 residues. In germline, CDR1 is LGHDT, CDR2 YNNKEL (reference sequence). The CDR3 DNA reads as TGTGCCAGCAGCCGGCTAGCGGGAGGGGATGAGCAGTTCTTC. This sequence encodes CASSRLAGGDEQFF.

This clonotype appeared many times. The CDR3: CASSLGQGASQETQYF. For the CDR3, the DNA is TGCGCCAGCAGCTTGGGACAGGGGGCGTCCCAAGAGACCCAGTACTTC. The chain employs TRBV5-1 and TRBJ2-5; TRBD1 matches 10 bases. Germline V CDR1 and CDR2: SGHRS, YFSETQ. The CDR3 totals 16 residues. V shed 0 bases and J 1 base; nucleotides not matched to a gene: 3.

This chain joins TRBV7-9 and TRBJ2-1, with 14 nucleotides matching TRBD2. CDR1 and CDR2 (germline): SEHNR, FQNEAQ (reference sequence). J lost 0 bases, V lost 6 bases, and 7 bases had no gene match. The CDR3 totals 18 residues. CDR3 bases: TGTGCCAGCAGTCCCGGGACTAGCGGGGGCCTCTCCTACAATGAGCAGTTCTTC. It specifies CASSPGTSGGLSYNEQFF.

In this sample, this clonotype turned up a few times. The chain is built from TRBV29-1 and TRBJ2-3; D is perhaps TRBD1 (5 bases). V gave up 3 bases and J gave up 0 bases, with 10 bases separating them. The CDR3 totals 14 residues. Germline V gives CDR1 SQVTM, CDR2 ANQGSEA. The CDR3 DNA is TGCAGCGTTGATAGGGGCTCTAGCACAGATACGCAGTATTTT. It encodes CSVDRGSSTDTQYF.

With respect to this clonotype: One base away lies a much larger clone, so this may be a sequencing read error. V usage is TRBV28 and J usage is TRBJ1-2; tentative D call: TRBD1 (5 bases). CDR3 length: 13 residues. Trimming cost V 9 bases and J 6 bases, with 17 bases left between them. The germline CDR1 and CDR2 sequences are MDHEN and SYDVKM. The CDR3 DNA reads as TGTGCCAGTGGACTTTGGGGGATCCATGGCTACACCTTC. Protein: CASGLWGIHGYTF.

The chain has TRBV20-1 and TRBJ2-1, with a weak D call TRBD2 (6 bases). Per the germline V gene, CDR1 is DFQATT and CDR2 is SNEGSKA (reference sequence). Trimming stripped 3 bases from V and 0 bases from J, with 18 bases between. The CDR3 spans 17 residues. The CDR3 loop is CSASKSIAASSYNEQFF. CDR3 DNA sequence: TGCAGTGCTAGTAAGAGTATAGCGGCTAGCTCCTACAATGAGCAGTTCTTC.

This clonotype appeared once. The chain uses TRBV10-3 and TRBJ2-2; a weak D match, TRBD2 (5 bases). Germline-derived CDR1 and CDR2 are ENHRY and SYGVKD. V was trimmed by 2 bases and J by 2 bases, leaving 12 bases between them. The CDR3 loop spans 16 amino acids. The CDR3 loop is CAISETGSFNTGELFF. CDR3 coding DNA: TGTGCCATCAGTGAGACTGGGAGCTTTAACACCGGGGAGCTGTTTTTT.

This clonotype was found a few times. The chain employs TRBV2 and TRBJ2-4; D ambiguous. The CDR3 has 15 residues. CDR1 is SNHLY, CDR2 FYNNEI, per germline. V shed 7 bases and J shed 2 bases, with 15 bases lying between them. The CDR3 nucleotides are TGTGCCAGCACCACAGACCCCCCGACCAAAAACATTCAGTACTTC. Protein product: CASTTDPPTKNIQYF.

The chain carries TRBV7-9 and TRBJ2-5; the D is unclear. The closer fit of TRBJ2-7 to the DNA end suggests the J call may be wrong. The CDR3 loop spans 14 amino acids. The germline gives CDR1 SEHNR, CDR2 FQNEAQ (reference sequence). In DNA form, the CDR3 reads TGTGCCAGCAGCGTCCTAGTCGGACCCTACGAGCAGTACTTC. This codes for CASSVLVGPYEQYF.

This sequence joins TRBV20-1 and TRBJ2-7; perhaps TRBD2 as D (6 bases). Per the germline V gene, CDR1 is DFQATT and CDR2 is SNEGSKA (reference sequence). The CDR3 runs 12 residues. Deletions cut 3 bases from V and 0 bases from J, with 6 bases between. DNA of the CDR3: TGCAGTGCTAGCGGGAGCTCCTACGAGCAGTACTTC. Its translation is CSASGSSYEQYF.

This clonotype has only a few counts. V usage is TRBV29-1 and J usage is TRBJ1-5; 7 bases agree with TRBD1. With V trimmed by 7 bases and J by 0 bases, 6 bases remained unmatched. From germline, CDR1 is SQVTM and CDR2 ANQGSEA. CDR3 length equals 14 residues. The chain's CDR3 is CSASTGTSNQPQHF. The CDR3 region has the DNA TGCAGCGCCTCGACAGGGACTAGCAATCAGCCCCAGCATTTT.